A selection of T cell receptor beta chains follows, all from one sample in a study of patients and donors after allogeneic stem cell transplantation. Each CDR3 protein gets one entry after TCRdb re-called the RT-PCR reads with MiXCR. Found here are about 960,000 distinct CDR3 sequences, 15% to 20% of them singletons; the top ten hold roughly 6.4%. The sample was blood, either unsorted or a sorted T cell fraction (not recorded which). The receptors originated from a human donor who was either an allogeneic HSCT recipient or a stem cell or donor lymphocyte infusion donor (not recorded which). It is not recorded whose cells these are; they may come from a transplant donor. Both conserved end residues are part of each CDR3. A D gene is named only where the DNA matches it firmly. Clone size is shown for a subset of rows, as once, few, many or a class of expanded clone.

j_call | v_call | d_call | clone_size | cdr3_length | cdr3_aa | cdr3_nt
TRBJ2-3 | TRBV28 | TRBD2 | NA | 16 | CASSLEWTSRTDTQYF | TGTGCCAGCAGTTTAGAGTGGACTAGTAGGACAGATACGCAGTATTTT
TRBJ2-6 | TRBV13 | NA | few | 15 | CASRPRESGANVLTF | TGTGCCAGCAGACCCAGGGAGTCTGGGGCCAACGTCCTGACTTTC
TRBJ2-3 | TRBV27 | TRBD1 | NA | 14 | CASSPQGASDTQYF | TGTGCCAGCAGTCCTCAGGGGGCCTCAGATACGCAGTATTTT
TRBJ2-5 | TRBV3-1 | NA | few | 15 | CASSQVSAGDETQYF | TGTGCCAGCAGCCAAGTTTCGGCAGGGGACGAGACCCAGTACTTC
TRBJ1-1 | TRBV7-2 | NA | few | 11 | CASSRDTRAFF | TGTGCCAGCAGCCGGGACACGCGGGCTTTCTTT
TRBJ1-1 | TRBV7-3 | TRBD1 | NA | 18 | CASSLIHLAGQWNTEAFF | TGTGCCAGCAGCCTTATACACCTGGCGGGACAGTGGAACACTGAAGCTTTCTTT
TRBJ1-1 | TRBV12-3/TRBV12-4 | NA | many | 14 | CASSPSDRNTEAFF | TGTGCCAGCAGTCCCTCTGACAGGAACACTGAAGCTTTCTTT
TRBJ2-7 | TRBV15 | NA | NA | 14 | CATSRGERRYEQYF | TGTGCCACCAGCAGAGGGGAGAGGCGATACGAGCAGTACTTC
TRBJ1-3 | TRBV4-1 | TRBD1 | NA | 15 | CASSSTGGQGNTIYF | TGCGCCAGCAGTTCCACAGGGGGGCAAGGAAACACCATATATTTT
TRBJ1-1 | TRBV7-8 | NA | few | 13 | CASSGLRYTEAFF | TGTGCCAGCAGCGGGCTTCGATACACTGAAGCTTTCTTT
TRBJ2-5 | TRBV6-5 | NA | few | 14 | CASSYTPTQETQYF | TGTGCCAGCAGTTACACGCCTACTCAAGAGACCCAGTACTTC
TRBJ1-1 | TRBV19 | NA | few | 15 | CASSIGGRVRPEAFF | TGTGCCAGTAGTATCGGTGGCAGGGTACGCCCTGAAGCTTTCTTT
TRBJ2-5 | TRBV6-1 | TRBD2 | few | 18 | CASSAGASGSAYEETQYF | TGTGCCAGCAGTGCGGGGGCTAGCGGGAGTGCCTATGAAGAGACCCAGTACTTC
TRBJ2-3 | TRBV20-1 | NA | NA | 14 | CSAPAYQSTDTQYF | TGCAGTGCTCCAGCCTACCAGAGCACAGATACGCAGTATTTT
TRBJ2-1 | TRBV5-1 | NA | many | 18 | CASSSRRDGQSSYNEQFF | TGCGCCAGCAGCTCCCGCAGAGATGGACAGAGCTCCTACAATGAGCAGTTCTTC
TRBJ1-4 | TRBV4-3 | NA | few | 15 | CASSQEVGSNEKLFF | TGCGCCAGCAGCCAAGAGGTGGGAAGTAATGAAAAACTGTTTTTT
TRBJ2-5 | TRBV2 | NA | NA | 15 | CASSAFLGSMETQYF | TGTGCCAGCAGTGCCTTCCTCGGGAGTATGGAGACCCAGTACTTC
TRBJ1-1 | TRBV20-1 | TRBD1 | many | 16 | CSARDPKTGENTEAFF | TGCAGTGCTAGAGACCCCAAGACAGGGGAGAACACTGAAGCTTTCTTT
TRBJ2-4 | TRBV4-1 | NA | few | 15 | CASSPTVLTKNIQYF | TGCGCCAGCAGCCCGACGGTGCTAACCAAAAACATTCAGTACTTC
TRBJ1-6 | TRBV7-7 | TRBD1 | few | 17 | CASRPDRGRRGNSPLHF | TGTGCTAGCAGGCCAGACAGGGGGCGGCGGGGTAATTCACCCCTCCACTTT
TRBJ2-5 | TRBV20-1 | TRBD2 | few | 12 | CSAQRGQETQYF | TGCAGTGCGCAGCGGGGCCAAGAGACCCAGTACTTC
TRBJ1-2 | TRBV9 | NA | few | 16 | CASSVPSGGGTNGYTF | TGTGCCAGCAGCGTCCCCTCGGGGGGGGGGACGAATGGCTACACCTTC
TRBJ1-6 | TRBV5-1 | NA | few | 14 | CASSLVGPNSPLHF | TGCGCCAGCAGCCTCGTGGGGCCTAATTCACCCCTCCACTTT
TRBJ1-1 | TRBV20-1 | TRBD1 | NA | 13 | CSARPRGTAEAFF | TGCAGTGCTAGACCGCGTGGGACAGCAGAAGCTTTCTTT
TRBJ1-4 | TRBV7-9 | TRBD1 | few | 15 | CASSSGQGGDEKLFF | TGTGCCAGCAGCTCCGGACAGGGTGGAGATGAAAAACTGTTTTTT
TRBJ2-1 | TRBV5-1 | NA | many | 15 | CASSLRERSYNEQFF | TGCGCCAGCAGCTTGCGGGAGCGGAGTTACAATGAGCAGTTCTTC
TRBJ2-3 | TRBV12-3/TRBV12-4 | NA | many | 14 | CASRSAGVPDTQYF | TGTGCCAGCAGAAGTGCAGGGGTACCAGATACGCAGTATTTT
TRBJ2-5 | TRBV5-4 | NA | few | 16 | CASSHQGGTREETQYF | TGTGCCAGCAGCCACCAAGGGGGGACCCGGGAAGAGACCCAGTACTTC
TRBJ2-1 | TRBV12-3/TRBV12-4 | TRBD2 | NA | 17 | CASSGGLAGSQGHEQFF | TGTGCCAGCAGTGGAGGACTAGCGGGGTCACAGGGGCATGAGCAGTTCTTC
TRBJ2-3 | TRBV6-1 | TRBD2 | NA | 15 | CASSPVTSGTDTQYF | TGTGCCAGCAGCCCCGTGACTAGCGGCACAGATACGCAGTATTTT
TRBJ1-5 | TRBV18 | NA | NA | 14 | CASSTGFGNQPQHF | TGTGCCAGCTCCACTGGATTCGGCAATCAGCCCCAGCATTTT
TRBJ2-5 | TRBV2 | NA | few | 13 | CASTGQRRETQYF | TGTGCCAGCACAGGACAGAGACGGGAGACCCAGTACTTC
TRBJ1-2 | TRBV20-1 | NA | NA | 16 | CSARGAGEGGPSGYTF | TGCAGTGCTCGGGGGGCAGGGGAAGGGGGTCCTTCTGGGTACACCTTC
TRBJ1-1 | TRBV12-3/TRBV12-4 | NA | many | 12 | CASSFPGGGAFF | TGTGCCAGCAGTTTCCCGGGCGGCGGAGCTTTCTTT
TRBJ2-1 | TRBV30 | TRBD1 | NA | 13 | CAWSTTGGNEQFF | TGTGCCTGGAGTACGACAGGGGGCAATGAGCAGTTCTTC
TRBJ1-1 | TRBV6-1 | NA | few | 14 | CASRGRQGWTEAFF | TGTGCCAGCAGGGGGAGGCAGGGGTGGACTGAAGCTTTCTTT
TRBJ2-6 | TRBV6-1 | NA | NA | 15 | CASSDWDAGANVLTF | TGTGCCAGCAGTGACTGGGATGCTGGGGCCAACGTCCTGACTTTC
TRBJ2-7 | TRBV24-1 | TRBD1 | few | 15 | CATSDQRQGNYEQYF | TGTGCCACCAGTGATCAAAGACAGGGAAACTACGAGCAGTACTTC
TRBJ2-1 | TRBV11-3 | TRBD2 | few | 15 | CASSLGGRVNNEQFF | TGTGCCAGCAGCTTAGGCGGGAGGGTTAACAATGAGCAGTTCTTC
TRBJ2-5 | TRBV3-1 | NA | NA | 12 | CASSQGQGGPHF | TGTGCCAGCAGCCAAGGACAGGGAGGCCCCCACTTC
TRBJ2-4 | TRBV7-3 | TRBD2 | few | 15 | CASSLFPSGGNIQYF | TGTGCCAGCAGCTTATTCCCAAGCGGGGGAAACATTCAGTACTTC
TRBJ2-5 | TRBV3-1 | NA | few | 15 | CASSQTGSTQETQYF | TGTGCCAGCAGCCAAACGGGGAGTACCCAAGAGACCCAGTACTTC
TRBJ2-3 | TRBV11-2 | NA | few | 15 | CASSLGSGRRDTQYF | TGTGCCAGCAGCTTAGGTTCAGGGAGGAGGGATACGCAGTATTTT
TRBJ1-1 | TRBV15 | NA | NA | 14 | CATSNGGINTEAFF | TGTGCCACCAGCAACGGGGGCATAAACACTGAAGCTTTCTTT
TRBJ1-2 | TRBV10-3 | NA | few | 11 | CAISEGRVQTF | TGTGCCATCAGTGAAGGACGGGTACAAACCTTC
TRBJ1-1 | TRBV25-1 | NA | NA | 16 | CASSEGRAYGNTEAFF | TGTGCCAGCAGTGAGGGCAGGGCGTACGGGAACACTGAAGCTTTCTTT
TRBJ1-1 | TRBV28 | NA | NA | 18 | CASRDRTGTDPLNTEAFF | TGTGCCAGCAGGGATAGGACGGGGACCGATCCTTTGAACACTGAAGCTTTCTTT
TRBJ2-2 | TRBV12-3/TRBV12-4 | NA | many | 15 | CASSFPGKNTGELFF | TGTGCCAGCAGTTTTCCGGGGAAGAACACCGGGGAGCTGTTTTTT
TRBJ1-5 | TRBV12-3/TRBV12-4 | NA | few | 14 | CASSFYVRNQPQHF | TGTGCCAGCAGTTTTTATGTCCGCAATCAGCCCCAGCATTTT
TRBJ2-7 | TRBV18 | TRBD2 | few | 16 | CASSLPPTSGDYEQYF | TGTGCCAGCTCACTTCCCCCGACTAGCGGCGACTACGAGCAGTACTTC
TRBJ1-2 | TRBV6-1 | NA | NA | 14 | CASSNRGHRYGYTF | TGTGCCAGCAGTAATCGGGGGCATCGCTATGGCTACACCTTC